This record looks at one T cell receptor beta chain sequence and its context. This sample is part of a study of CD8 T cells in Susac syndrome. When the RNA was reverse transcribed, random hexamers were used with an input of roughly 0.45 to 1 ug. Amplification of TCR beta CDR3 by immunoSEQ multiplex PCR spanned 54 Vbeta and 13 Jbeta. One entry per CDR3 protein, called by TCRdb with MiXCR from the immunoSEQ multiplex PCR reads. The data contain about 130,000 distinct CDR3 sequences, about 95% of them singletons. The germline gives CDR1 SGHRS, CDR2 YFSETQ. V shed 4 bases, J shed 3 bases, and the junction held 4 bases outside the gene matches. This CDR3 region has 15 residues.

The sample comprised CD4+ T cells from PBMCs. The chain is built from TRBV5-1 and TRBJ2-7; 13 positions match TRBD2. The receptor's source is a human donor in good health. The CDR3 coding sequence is TGCGCCAGCAGCCCACTAGCGGGAGGGAACTACGAGCAGTACTTC. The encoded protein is CASSPLAGGNYEQYF.